This passage covers 28 T cell receptor beta chains from one sample sequenced in a study of control samples from healthy donors and cancer patients. The method was immunoSEQ multiplex PCR; TCRdb's version includes in-frame clones alone and lacks a portion of them. Of about 160,000 clones listed, around 96% were seen once; the top ten hold approximately 8%. Sequenced: blood. The receptors were sampled from a woman aged 40 to 50 in good health.

The V gene is TRBV27, the J gene TRBJ2-7; TRBD1 might be the D (5 bases). Trimming removed 0 bases from V and 3 bases from J, with 6 bases in between. The CDR3 spans 13 residues. CDR1 and CDR2 (germline): MNHEY, SMNVEV (reference sequence). CDR3: CASSLSQDYEQYF. The CDR3 nucleotides read TGTGCCAGCAGTTTATCACAGGACTACGAGCAGTACTTC.

CDR3 nucleotide sequence: TGCAGCGTCGGTAACACTGAAGCTTTCTTT. Translation gives CSVGNTEAFF. The rearrangement links TRBV29-1 to TRBJ1-1; no clear D gene. The CDR3 has 10 residues. The V gene's germline CDR1 is SQVTM and CDR2 ANQGSEA. V was trimmed by 6 bases and J by 2 bases, leaving 4 bases between them.

This chain uses TRBV11-2 with TRBJ1-3; D remains ambiguous. This CDR3 comprises 13 residues. CDR1 is SGHAT and CDR2 is FQNNGV in the germline V gene. Between the trimmed V and J ends, which lost 0 bases and 3 bases, there was a span of 3 bases. CDR3 sequence (DNA): TGTGCCAGCAGCTTAGAGGGTGGAAACACCATATATTTT. Protein sequence: CASSLEGGNTIYF.

The J gene is TRBJ1-2, the V gene TRBV7-2, with 9 bases lining up with TRBD1. V trimming: 2 bases; J trimming: 5 bases; junction bases outside the gene matches: 6. The CDR3 consists of 15 residues. Germline CDR1 and CDR2: SGHTA and FQGNSA. CDR3 in amino acids: CASSLPPGQGYGYTF. The CDR3 DNA follows: TGTGCCAGCAGCTTACCACCGGGACAGGGTTATGGCTACACCTTC.

This sequence joins TRBV11-2 and TRBJ1-6, with D possibly TRBD1 on 5 matching bases. Trimming pared 2 bases from V and 10 bases from J, leaving 24 bases between. The CDR3 loop spans 18 amino acids. The germline CDR1 and CDR2 sequences are SGHAT and FQNNGV. CDR3 DNA: TGTGCCAGCAGCTTACCTCTCTCTGACAGATTCGGTAGATCACCCCTCCACTTT. It specifies CASSLPLSDRFGRSPLHF.

This clone was seen once. The rearrangement joins TRBV30 to TRBJ1-5; the D gene is possibly TRBD1 (5 bases). The germline V gene encodes CDR1 GTSNPN and CDR2 SVGIG (reference sequence). V dropped 2 bases and J dropped 9 bases, with 14 bases sitting between them. The CDR3 totals 13 residues. CDR3 sequence (DNA): TGTGCCTGGAGTCCCCAGGGCCCGCTGCCCCAGCATTTT. The encoded protein is CAWSPQGPLPQHF.

This chain connects TRBV6-2 or TRBV6-3 to TRBJ1-1; D not resolved. CDR3 length equals 13 residues. The germline V and J ends were trimmed by 5 bases and 1 base, with 8 bases remaining between them. The germline gives CDR1 MNHEY, CDR2 SVGEGT. The CDR3 is CASSQIGNTEAFF. CDR3 DNA: TGTGCCAGCAGTCAGATAGGGAACACTGAAGCTTTCTTT.

This rearrangement joins TRBV19 to TRBJ1-1; TRBD1 agrees at 10 bases. V lost 6 bases and J lost 3; bases outside the gene matches: 4. The germline V gene has CDR1 LNHDA and CDR2 SQIVND (reference sequence). The CDR3 sequence is 14 residues long. In DNA form, the CDR3 reads TGTGCCAGTAGACGCGGACAGGGGGACACTGAAGCTTTCTTT. Translated, it gives CASRRGQGDTEAFF.

The V and J genes are TRBV6-2 or TRBV6-3 and TRBJ1-2, with unresolved D. The germline CDR1 and CDR2 sequences are MNHEY and SVGEGT. This CDR3 has 13 residues. V was shortened by 2 bases and J by 4 bases, with 8 bases between the two germline ends. DNA for the CDR3: TGTGCCAGCAGTTACACCAGGATCTATGGCTACACCTTC. Protein product: CASSYTRIYGYTF.

This rearrangement joins TRBV20-1 to TRBJ1-1, with D unresolved. The CDR3 is made up of 11 amino acids. The V end lost 6 bases, the J end lost 1 base, and 6 bases lay between the germline ends. CDR1 and CDR2 (germline): DFQATT, SNEGSKA (reference sequence). CDR3 nucleotide sequence: TGCAGTGCGGATCCGAACACTGAAGCTTTCTTT. Translated: CSADPNTEAFF.

In DNA, the CDR3 is TGTGCCAGCAGCTTAGGAGGGAGCCCCTACAATGAGCAGTTCTTC. Encoded protein: CASSLGGSPYNEQFF. The chain couples TRBV7-2 to TRBJ2-1; weak D call: TRBD2 (5 bases). CDR3 length: 15 residues. V was trimmed by 1 base and J by 2 bases, leaving 9 bases between them. Germline V gives CDR1 SGHTA, CDR2 FQGNSA.

CDR3 amino acids: CASSPAGALSGNTIYF. The DNA of the CDR3 is TGTGCCAGCAGTCCTGCAGGGGCCCTCTCTGGAAACACCATATATTTT. The chain uses TRBV6-6 and TRBJ1-3; a possible D gene is TRBD1 (6 bases). Trimming took off 5 bases at V and 0 bases at J, with 14 bases between the two ends. The CDR3 loop spans 16 amino acids. Germline lookup yields CDR1 MNHNY and CDR2 SVGAGI (reference sequence).

The chain links TRBV7-2 to TRBJ1-5, with 11 bases aligning to TRBD1. In germline, CDR1 is SGHTA, CDR2 FQGNSA. The CDR3 sequence is 16 residues long. J lost 4 bases, V lost 3 bases, and 5 bases had no gene match. The CDR3: CASSFSGTGGNQPQHF. As DNA, the CDR3 is TGTGCCAGCAGCTTCTCCGGGACAGGGGGAAATCAGCCCCAGCATTTT.

The chain couples TRBV6-5 to TRBJ2-2, with D uncertain. The germline V and J ends were trimmed by 0 bases and 7 bases, with 3 bases remaining between them. The CDR3 totals 12 residues. Germline CDR1 and CDR2: MNHEY and SVGAGI. The CDR3, as DNA: TGTGCCAGCAGTTACTCCGGCGGGGAGCTGTTTTTT. It yields the protein CASSYSGGELFF.

The chain has TRBV6-2 or TRBV6-3 and TRBJ2-4; D is ambiguous. Trimming cost V 0 bases and J 9 bases, with 12 bases left between them. The length of the CDR3 is 14 residues. CDR1 and CDR2 from the germline V gene are MNHEY and SVGEGT. Here the CDR3 reads CASSYSKWLGIQYF. The CDR3 bases are TGTGCCAGCAGTTACTCGAAGTGGCTCGGCATTCAGTACTTC.

V gene TRBV4-3 combines with J gene TRBJ2-2; 10 bases line up with TRBD2. This CDR3 has 18 amino acids. V lost 2 bases, J lost 0 bases, and 6 bases stayed unmatched. From germline, CDR1 is LGHNA and CDR2 YSLEER. The CDR3: CASSQQPSGGTNTGELFF. DNA of the CDR3: TGCGCCAGCAGCCAACAACCTAGCGGGGGAACGAACACCGGGGAGCTGTTTTTT.

V usage is TRBV5-1 and J usage is TRBJ1-1; D gene ambiguous. Trimming cost V 3 bases and J 1 base, with 7 bases left between them. The CDR3 is made up of 13 amino acids. CDR1 is SGHRS, CDR2 YFSETQ, per germline. CDR3 DNA sequence: TGCGCCAGCAGCTCCCAGGCGAACACTGAAGCTTTCTTT. This sequence encodes CASSSQANTEAFF.

The rearrangement joins TRBV7-2 to TRBJ2-7; TRBD2 agrees at 15 bases. This CDR3 region has 16 residues. J gave up 4 bases and V 4 bases, and 5 bases lay outside the gene matches. Germline CDR1 is SGHTA and CDR2 is FQGNSA. CDR3 loop: CASSSRTSGRGYEQYF. CDR3 bases: TGTGCCAGCAGCTCGCGGACTAGCGGGAGGGGGTACGAGCAGTACTTC.

The chain links TRBV10-3 to TRBJ1-1; no clear D gene. Deletions cut 3 bases from V and 1 base from J, with 6 bases between. Germline CDR1 is ENHRY and CDR2 is SYGVKD. The CDR3 contains 13 residues. Here the CDR3 reads CAISDRQNTEAFF. The CDR3 DNA sequence: TGTGCCATCAGTGATAGGCAGAACACTGAAGCTTTCTTT.

The rearrangement joins TRBV3-1 (or the pseudogene TRBV3-2) to TRBJ1-4; the D gene is possibly TRBD1 (5 bases). Trimming removed 8 bases from V and 7 bases from J, with 14 bases in between. Germline-derived CDR1 and CDR2 are LGHDT and YNNKEL (reference sequence). The CDR3 has 13 residues. The CDR3 coding sequence is TGTGCCAGCCGATCCCCCGGGGGTGAAAAACTGTTTTTT. This gives the protein CASRSPGGEKLFF.

V usage is TRBV6-5 and J usage is TRBJ1-1, with 7 positions matching TRBD1. V shed 5 bases, J shed 5 bases, and the junction held 2 bases outside the gene matches. Germline values: CDR1 MNHEY, CDR2 SVGAGI. The CDR3 sequence is 12 residues long. The CDR3 DNA reads TGTGCCAGCAGTCAGGGGGTGACTGAAGCTTTCTTT. Its translation is CASSQGVTEAFF.

The chain joins TRBV7-8 to TRBJ1-5; D possibly corresponds to TRBD1 (5 bases). This CDR3 is built from 14 residues. The V and J ends lost 5 bases and 6 bases respectively, with 14 bases between them. Germline V gives CDR1 SGHVS, CDR2 FQNEAQ. For the CDR3, the DNA is TGTGCCAGCAGCGTTTTGGGGGAAGGTCAGCCCCAGCATTTT. Its protein product is CASSVLGEGQPQHF.

The chain uses TRBV18 and TRBJ1-1, with a weak D call TRBD1 (6 bases). CDR1 is KGHSH and CDR2 is LQKENI in the germline V gene. The CDR3 sequence is 15 residues long. The ends were cut back, 0 bases at V and 8 bases at J, with 16 bases in the middle. The CDR3 DNA follows: TGTGCCAGCTCACCACCGAACAGAAGGGGGGAGGAAGCTTTCTTT. Translated, it gives CASSPPNRRGEEAFF. The whole variable domain, filled in from reference TRBV18 and TRBJ1-1, reads NAGVMQNPRHLVRRRGQEARLRCSPMKGHSHVYWYRQLPEEGLKFMVYLQKENIIDESGMPKERFSAEFPKEGPSILRIQQVVRGDSAAYFCASSPPNRRGEEAFFGQGTRLTVV.

This rearrangement joins TRBV9 to TRBJ2-3; TRBD2 matches at 11 bases. The V and J ends lost 0 bases and 9 bases, in that order; junction bases with no gene match: 12. The CDR3 covers 17 residues. The germline gives CDR1 SGDLS, CDR2 YYNGEE. The CDR3 is CASSVEPGLAESGTQYF. DNA of the CDR3: TGTGCCAGCAGCGTAGAACCGGGACTAGCGGAGTCGGGGACGCAGTATTTT. The full variable domain, its missing parts supplied by reference TRBV9 and TRBJ2-3, is DSGVTQTPKHLITATGQRVTLRCSPRSGDLSVYWYQQSLDQGLQFLIQYYNGEERAKGNILERFSAQQFPDLHSELNLSSLELGDSALYFCASSVEPGLAESGTQYFGPGTRLTVL.

The V gene is TRBV7-2, the J gene TRBJ2-5; 8 positions agree with TRBD1. The ends lost 3 bases at V and 3 bases at J; junction bases unmatched: 3. CDR1 is SGHTA, CDR2 FQGNSA, per germline. The CDR3 extends over 14 amino acids. The CDR3 DNA follows: TGTGCCAGCAGCTTCCAGGGGGCGAAAGAGACCCAGTACTTC. This codes for CASSFQGAKETQYF. The whole variable domain, remainder taken from reference TRBV7-2 and TRBJ2-5, is GAGVSQSPSNKVTEKGKDVELRCDPISGHTALYWYRQSLGQGLEFLIYFQGNSAPDKSGLPSDRFSAERTGGSVSTLTIQRTQQEDSAVYLCASSFQGAKETQYFGPGTRLLVL.

This chain connects TRBV30 to TRBJ2-7, with 8 bases that match TRBD1. CDR3 length: 13 residues. CDR1 is GTSNPN and CDR2 is SVGIG in the germline V gene (reference sequence). The V and J ends lost 2 bases and 3 bases, in that order; junction bases with no gene match: 3. CDR3 amino acids: CAWSPQGGYEQYF. CDR3 coding DNA: TGTGCCTGGAGTCCACAGGGGGGCTACGAGCAGTACTTC.

This clone was found once. This chain uses TRBV6-5 with TRBJ1-3, with no clear D. CDR1 is MNHEY and CDR2 is SVGAGI in the germline V gene. This CDR3 region has 16 residues. The V end was cut by 2 bases, the J end by 0 bases, with 11 bases between. The CDR3 region is CASSYGGLRSGNTIYF. CDR3 bases: TGTGCCAGCAGTTACGGCGGACTACGCTCTGGAAACACCATATATTTT.

The genes are TRBV2 and TRBJ1-5; D call uncertain. Germline assignment: CDR1 SNHLY and CDR2 FYNNEI. This CDR3 has 15 amino acids. V was cut by 6 bases and J by 0 bases, with 12 bases left in between. CDR3 DNA: TGTGCCAGCAGGTCCCTGGTCACTAGCAATCAGCCCCAGCATTTT. Protein: CASRSLVTSNQPQHF.